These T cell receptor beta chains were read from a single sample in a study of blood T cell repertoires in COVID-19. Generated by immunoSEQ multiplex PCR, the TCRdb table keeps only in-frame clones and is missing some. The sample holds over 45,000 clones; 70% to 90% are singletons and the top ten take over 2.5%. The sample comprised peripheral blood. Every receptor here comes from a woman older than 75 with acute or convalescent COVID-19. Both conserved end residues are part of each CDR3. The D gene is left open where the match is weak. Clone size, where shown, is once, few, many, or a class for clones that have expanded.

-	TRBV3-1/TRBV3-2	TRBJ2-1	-	CASSQDPDEQFF	TGTGCCAGCAGCCAAGATCCCGATGAGCAGTTCTTC
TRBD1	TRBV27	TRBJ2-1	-	CASSPTRPGGNEQFF	TGTGCCAGCAGTCCCACGAGACCAGGGGGTAATGAGCAGTTCTTC
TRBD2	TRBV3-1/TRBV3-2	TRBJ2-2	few	CASSPMRAGRGTGELFF	TGTGCCAGCAGCCCCATGAGAGCGGGGCGGGGTACCGGGGAGCTGTTTTTT
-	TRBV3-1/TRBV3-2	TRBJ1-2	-	CASSQEQVSYGYTF	TGTGCCAGCAGCCAAGAACAGGTGTCCTATGGCTACACCTTC
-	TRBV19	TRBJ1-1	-	CASSWREMNTEAFF	TGTGCCAGTAGTTGGCGGGAAATGAACACTGAAGCTTTCTTT
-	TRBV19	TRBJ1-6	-	CATCRSGLNYNSPLHF	TGTGCCACCTGCCGCTCGGGACTCAACTATAATTCACCCCTCCACTTT
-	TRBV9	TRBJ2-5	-	CASSPTTSLKTQYF	TGTGCCAGCAGCCCGACTACCTCCTTAAAGACCCAGTACTTC
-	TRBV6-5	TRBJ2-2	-	CASSYQLRDTGELFF	TGTGCCAGCAGTTACCAATTACGGGACACCGGGGAGCTGTTTTTT
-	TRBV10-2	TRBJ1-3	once	CASREQGAGNTIYF	TGCGCCAGCAGGGAACAGGGTGCTGGAAACACCATATATTTT
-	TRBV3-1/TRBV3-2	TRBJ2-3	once	CASSPRAGAFTDTQYF	TGTGCCAGCAGCCCCAGGGCGGGGGCCTTCACAGATACGCAGTATTTT
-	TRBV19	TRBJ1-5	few	CASSMTSTPVGGQPQHF	TGTGCCAGTAGTATGACCTCCACCCCTGTCGGGGGACAGCCCCAGCATTTT
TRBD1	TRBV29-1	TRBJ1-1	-	CSVDFGQGWTEAFF	TGCAGCGTTGACTTTGGACAGGGGTGGACTGAAGCTTTCTTT
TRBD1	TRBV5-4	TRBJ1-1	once	CASSGPGQGTEAFF	TGTGCCAGCAGCGGCCCGGGACAGGGGACTGAAGCTTTCTTT
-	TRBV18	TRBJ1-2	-	CASSPSGAGGYTF	TGTGCCAGCTCACCCAGCGGGGCGGGTGGCTACACCTTC
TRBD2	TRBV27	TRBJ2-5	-	CASRRVSGGVETQYF	TGTGCCAGCAGGCGCGTGAGCGGGGGGGTAGAGACCCAGTACTTC
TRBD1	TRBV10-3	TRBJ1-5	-	CAISAGTGDNQPQHF	TGTGCCATCAGTGCGGGGACAGGGGACAATCAGCCCCAGCATTTT
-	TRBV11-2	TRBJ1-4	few	CASSLGGVTNEKLFF	TGTGCCAGCAGCTTAGGCGGGGTGACTAATGAAAAACTGTTTTTT
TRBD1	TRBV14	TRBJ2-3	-	CASSQDRYRGRTDTQYF	TGTGCCAGCAGCCAAGATAGGTACAGGGGGCGAACAGATACGCAGTATTTT
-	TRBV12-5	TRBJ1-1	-	CASGPLTEAFF	TGTGCTAGTGGCCCCCTCACTGAAGCTTTCTTT
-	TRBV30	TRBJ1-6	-	CAWSPSRESPLHF	TGTGCCTGGAGTCCCAGCAGGGAATCACCCCTCCACTTT
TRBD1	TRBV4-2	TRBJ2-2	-	CASSHSLGQGTGELFF	TGTGCCAGCAGCCACTCCTTGGGACAGGGGACCGGGGAGCTGTTTTTT
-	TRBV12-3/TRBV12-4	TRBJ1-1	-	CASSPQGAEAFF	TGTGCCAGCAGTCCCCAAGGAGCAGAAGCTTTCTTT
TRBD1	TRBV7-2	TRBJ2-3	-	CASSTGEGTDTQYF	TGTGCCAGCAGTACAGGGGAAGGCACAGATACGCAGTATTTT
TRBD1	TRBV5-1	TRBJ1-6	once	CASSLEGQTRNSPLHF	TGCGCCAGCAGCTTGGAGGGACAGACAAGGAATTCACCCCTCCACTTT
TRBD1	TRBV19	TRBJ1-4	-	CASSRTGALTTNEKLFF	TGTGCCAGTAGTCGGACAGGGGCACTAACAACTAATGAAAAACTGTTTTTT
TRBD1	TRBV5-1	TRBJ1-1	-	CASRGQGGTEAFF	TGCGCCAGCCGCGGACAGGGGGGCACTGAAGCTTTCTTT
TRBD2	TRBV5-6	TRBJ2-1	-	CASSLERGTNEQFF	TGTGCCAGCAGCTTGGAGCGGGGGACCAATGAGCAGTTCTTC
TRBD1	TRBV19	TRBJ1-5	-	CASSTRTGDQPQHF	TGTGCCAGTAGTACCCGGACAGGGGATCAGCCCCAGCATTTT
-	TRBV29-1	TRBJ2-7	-	CSAAWTENPYEQYF	TGCAGCGCTGCCTGGACAGAAAACCCCTACGAGCAGTACTTC
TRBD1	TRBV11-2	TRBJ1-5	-	CASSPGTGLHQPQHF	TGTGCCAGCAGCCCCGGGACAGGACTGCATCAGCCCCAGCATTTT
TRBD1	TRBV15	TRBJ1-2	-	CATSREQGTSYGYTF	TGTGCCACCAGCAGAGAACAGGGGACCTCTTATGGCTACACCTTC
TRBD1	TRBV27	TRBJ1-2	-	CASSFLDRGNYGYTF	TGTGCCAGCAGTTTTCTCGACAGGGGGAACTATGGCTACACCTTC
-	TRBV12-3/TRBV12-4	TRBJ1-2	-	CASSPTGYGYTF	TGTGCCAGCAGCCCCACAGGCTATGGCTACACCTTC
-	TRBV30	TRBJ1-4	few	CSGHTNEKLFF	TGTTCAGGGCACACTAATGAAAAACTGTTTTTT
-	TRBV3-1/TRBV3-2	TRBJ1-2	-	CASSQVRGGYGYTF	TGTGCCAGCAGCCAAGTTAGGGGCGGCTATGGCTACACCTTC
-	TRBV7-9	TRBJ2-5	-	CASSLVRGGLETQYF	TGTGCCAGCAGCTTAGTGAGGGGGGGCCTCGAGACCCAGTACTTC
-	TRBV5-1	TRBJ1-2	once	CASSGATGKAAYGYTF	TGCGCCAGCAGCGGGGCAACAGGGAAGGCTGCCTATGGCTACACCTTC
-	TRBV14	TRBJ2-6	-	CASSPRFSGANVLTF	TGTGCCAGCAGTCCCCGGTTCTCTGGGGCCAACGTCCTGACTTTC
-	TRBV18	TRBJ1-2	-	CASSPDTNYGYTF	TGTGCCAGCTCACCAGACACCAACTATGGCTACACCTTC
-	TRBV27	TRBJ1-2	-	CASSPDSNSYGYTF	TGTGCCAGCAGTCCCGACAGTAACAGCTATGGCTACACCTTC
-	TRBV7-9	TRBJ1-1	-	CASSSRTVNTEAFF	TGTGCCAGCAGCTCCCGGACAGTGAACACTGAAGCTTTCTTT
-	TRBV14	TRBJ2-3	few	CASSPTMGGEDTQYF	TGTGCCAGCAGCCCGACAATGGGCGGGGAAGATACGCAGTATTTT
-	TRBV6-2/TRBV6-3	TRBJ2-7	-	CASSYMEGYEQYF	TGTGCCAGCAGTTATATGGAGGGCTACGAGCAGTACTTC
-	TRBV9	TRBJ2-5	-	CASSEREETQYF	TGTGCCAGCAGCGAGCGGGAAGAGACCCAGTACTTC
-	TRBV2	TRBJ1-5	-	CASSPVVVSNQPQHF	TGTGCCAGCAGCCCCGTAGTTGTTAGCAATCAGCCCCAGCATTTT
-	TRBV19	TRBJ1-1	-	CASSILGALGTEAFF	TGTGCCAGTAGTATCTTAGGGGCTCTCGGCACTGAAGCTTTCTTT
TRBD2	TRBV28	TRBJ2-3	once	CASSLALAGLDTQYF	TGTGCCAGCAGTTTAGCTCTAGCGGGTTTAGATACGCAGTATTTT
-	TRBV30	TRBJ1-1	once	CAWSSITPNTEAFF	TGTGCCTGGAGTAGTATCACACCGAACACTGAAGCTTTCTTT